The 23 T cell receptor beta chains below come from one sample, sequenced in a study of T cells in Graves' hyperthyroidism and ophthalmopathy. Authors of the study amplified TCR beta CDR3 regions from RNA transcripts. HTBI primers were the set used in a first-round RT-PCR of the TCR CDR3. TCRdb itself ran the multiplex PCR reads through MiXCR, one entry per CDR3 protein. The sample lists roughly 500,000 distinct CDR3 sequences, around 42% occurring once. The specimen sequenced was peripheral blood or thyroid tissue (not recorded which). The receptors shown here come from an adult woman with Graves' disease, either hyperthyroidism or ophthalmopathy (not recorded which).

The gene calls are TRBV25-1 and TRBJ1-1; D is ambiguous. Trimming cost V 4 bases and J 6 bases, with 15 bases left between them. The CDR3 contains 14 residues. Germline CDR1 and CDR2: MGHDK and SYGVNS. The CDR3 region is CASSVQWGMAEAFF. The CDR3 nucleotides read TGTGCCAGCAGTGTACAGTGGGGTATGGCTGAAGCTTTCTTT.

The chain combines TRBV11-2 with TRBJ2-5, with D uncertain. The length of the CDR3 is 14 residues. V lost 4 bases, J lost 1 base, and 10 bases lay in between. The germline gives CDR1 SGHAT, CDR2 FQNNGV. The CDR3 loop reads CASSSFISQETQYF. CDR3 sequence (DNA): TGTGCCAGCAGCTCCTTCATCAGCCAAGAGACCCAGTACTTC.

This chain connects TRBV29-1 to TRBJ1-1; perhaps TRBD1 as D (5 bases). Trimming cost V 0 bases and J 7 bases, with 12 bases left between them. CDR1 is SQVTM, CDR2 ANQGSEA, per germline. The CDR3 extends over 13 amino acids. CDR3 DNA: TGCAGCGTTGAAGATTGGGGGTTCGGTGAAGCTTTCTTT. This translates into CSVEDWGFGEAFF.

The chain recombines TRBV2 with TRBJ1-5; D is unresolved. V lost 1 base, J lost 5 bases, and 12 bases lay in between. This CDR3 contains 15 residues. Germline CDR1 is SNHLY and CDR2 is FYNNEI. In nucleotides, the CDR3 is TGTGCCAGCAGTGAAGAAATGGCCAGATATCAGCCCCAGCATTTT. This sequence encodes CASSEEMARYQPQHF.

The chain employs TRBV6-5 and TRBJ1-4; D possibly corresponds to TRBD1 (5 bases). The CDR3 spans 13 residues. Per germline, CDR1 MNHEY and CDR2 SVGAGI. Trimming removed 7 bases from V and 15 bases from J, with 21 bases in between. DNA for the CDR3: TGTGCCAGCACTGACCGGGGCCCGGCGCGTTTGTTTTTT. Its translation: CASTDRGPARLFF.

CDR3 protein: CASMFPKIYGYTF. The DNA for the CDR3 is TGCGCCAGCATGTTTCCCAAAATCTATGGCTACACCTTC. V and J are TRBV10-1 and TRBJ1-2; D gene uncertain. Germline CDR1 reads WNHNN; CDR2 reads SYGVQD (reference sequence). Trimming pared 7 bases from V and 4 bases from J, leaving 13 bases between. The CDR3 extends over 13 amino acids.

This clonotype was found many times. The CDR3 spells CASSRLIRSTEAFF. CDR3 in DNA: TGCGCCAGCAGCCGCCTTATCCGGAGCACTGAAGCTTTCTTT. The chain employs TRBV4-1 and TRBJ1-1; D remains ambiguous. CDR1 and CDR2 from the germline V gene are MGHRA and YSYEKL. The V and J ends lost 4 bases and 4 bases respectively, with 13 bases between them. There are 14 residues in the CDR3.

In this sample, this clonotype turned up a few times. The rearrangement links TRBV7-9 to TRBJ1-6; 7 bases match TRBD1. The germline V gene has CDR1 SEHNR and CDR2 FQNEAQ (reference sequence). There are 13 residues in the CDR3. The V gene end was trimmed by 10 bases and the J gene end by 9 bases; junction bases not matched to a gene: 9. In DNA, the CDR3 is TGTGCCACCGAACAAGGGGGCGGTTCACCCCTCCACTTT. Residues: CATEQGGGSPLHF.

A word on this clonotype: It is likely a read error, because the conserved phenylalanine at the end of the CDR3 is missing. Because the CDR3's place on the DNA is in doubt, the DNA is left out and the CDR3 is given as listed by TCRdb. This chain's CDR3 is CATSRDLGQ. The gene calls are TRBV15 and TRBJ2-5; no DNA check was done on the table's D call, TRBD1. The CDR3 has 9 amino acids, counting both end residues. Looked up from germline, CDR1 is LNHNV and CDR2 is YYDKDF (reference sequence).

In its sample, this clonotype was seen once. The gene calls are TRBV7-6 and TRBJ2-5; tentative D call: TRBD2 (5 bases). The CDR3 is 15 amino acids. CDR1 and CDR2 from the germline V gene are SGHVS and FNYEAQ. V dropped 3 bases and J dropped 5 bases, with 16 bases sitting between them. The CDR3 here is CASSFRGRAGETQYF. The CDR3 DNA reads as TGTGCCAGCAGCTTTAGAGGGCGGGCCGGGGAGACCCAGTACTTC.

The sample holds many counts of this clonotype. CDR3 nucleotides: TGTGCCAGCAGCCCTGGGGGACAGGGGCGGACCTACGAGCAGTACTTC. Protein: CASSPGGQGRTYEQYF. This sequence joins TRBV5-6 and TRBJ2-7, with 10 bases fitting TRBD1. The CDR3 runs to 16 residues. From germline, CDR1 is SGHDT and CDR2 YYEEEE. V lost 4 bases to trimming and J lost 2 bases; unmatched junction nucleotides: 9.

CDR3 DNA: TGTGCCAGCAGTAGTATGGCGAACACAGGCAGGGGCTACACCTTC. It specifies CASSSMANTGRGYTF. The rearrangement joins TRBV7-2 to TRBJ1-2; tentatively, D is TRBD1 (5 bases). Trimming shortened V by 6 bases and J by 8 bases, and 22 bases separated the two germline ends. CDR1 and CDR2 (germline): SGHTA, FQGNSA. The CDR3 is made up of 15 amino acids.

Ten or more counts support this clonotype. The CDR3 sequence is CASRRSGRFDYEQYF. In DNA form, the CDR3 reads TGTGCCAGCAGACGCAGCGGGAGATTTGACTACGAGCAGTACTTC. J is TRBJ2-7 and V is TRBV6-5, with TRBD2 matching 8 bases. The V gene end was trimmed by 6 bases and the J gene end by 3 bases; junction bases not matched to a gene: 10. Germline V gives CDR1 MNHEY, CDR2 SVGAGI. This CDR3 contains 15 residues.

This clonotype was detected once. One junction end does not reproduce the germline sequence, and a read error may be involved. CDR3 in amino acids: CASRDRSVGANEQYF. DNA for the CDR3: TGTGCCAGCAGAGATCGGTCTGTGGGGGCCAACGAGCAGTACTTC. The chain has TRBV5-1 and TRBJ2-7; the D gene is possibly TRBD1 (6 bases). Germline CDR1 is SGHRS and CDR2 is YFSETQ. The CDR3 consists of 15 residues.

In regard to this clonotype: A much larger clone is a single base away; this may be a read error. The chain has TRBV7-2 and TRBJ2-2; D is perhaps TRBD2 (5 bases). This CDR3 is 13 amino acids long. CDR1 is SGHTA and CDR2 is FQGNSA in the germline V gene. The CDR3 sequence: CASSRTSNGELLF. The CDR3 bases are TGTGCCAGCAGCCGTACTAGTAACGGGGAGCTGCTTTTT. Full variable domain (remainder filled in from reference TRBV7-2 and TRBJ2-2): GAGVSQSPSNKVTEKGKDVELRCDPISGHTALYWYRQSLGQGLEFLIYFQGNSAPDKSGLPSDRFSAERTGGSVSTLTIQRTQQEDSAVYLCASSRTSNGELLFGEGSRLTVL.

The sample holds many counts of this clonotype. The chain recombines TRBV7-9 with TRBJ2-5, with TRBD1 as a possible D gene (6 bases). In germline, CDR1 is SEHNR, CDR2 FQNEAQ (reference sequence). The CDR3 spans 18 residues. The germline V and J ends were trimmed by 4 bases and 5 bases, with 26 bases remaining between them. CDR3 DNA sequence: TGTGCCAGCAGCTACCGAAGGGCGGCAGGGGCATTTGGGGAGACCCAGTACTTC. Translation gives CASSYRRAAGAFGETQYF.

The CDR3 nucleotides read TGTGCCAGCAGCTTAACAAGCGGGAGCCCCCCCGGGGAGAACGATGAAAAACTGTTTTTT. It translates to CASSLTSGSPPGENDEKLFF. The chain uses TRBV11-1 and TRBJ1-4, with unresolved D. Germline CDR1 reads SGHAT; CDR2 reads FQDESV (reference sequence). The CDR3 length is 20 residues. The V end lost 2 bases, the J end lost 6 bases, and 28 bases lay between the germline ends.

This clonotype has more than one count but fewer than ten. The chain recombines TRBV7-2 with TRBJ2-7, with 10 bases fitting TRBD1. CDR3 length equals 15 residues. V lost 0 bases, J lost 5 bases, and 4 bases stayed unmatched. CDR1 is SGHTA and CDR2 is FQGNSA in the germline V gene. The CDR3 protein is CASSLARDRGHEQYF. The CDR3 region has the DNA TGTGCCAGCAGCTTAGCGAGGGACAGGGGCCACGAGCAGTACTTC.

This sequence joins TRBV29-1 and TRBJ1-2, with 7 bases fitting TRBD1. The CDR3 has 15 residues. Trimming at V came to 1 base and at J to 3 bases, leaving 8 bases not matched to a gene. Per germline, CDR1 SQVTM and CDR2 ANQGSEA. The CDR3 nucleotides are TGCAGCGTTGAAGGTGGTACAGGGACAGACTATGGCTACACCTTC. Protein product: CSVEGGTGTDYGYTF.

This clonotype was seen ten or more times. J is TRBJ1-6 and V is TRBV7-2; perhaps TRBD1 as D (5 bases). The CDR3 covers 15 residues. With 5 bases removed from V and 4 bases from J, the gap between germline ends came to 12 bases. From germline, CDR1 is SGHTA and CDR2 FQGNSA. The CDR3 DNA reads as TGTGCCAGCAGCGCCCGCCGGGGGTATAATTCACCCCTCCACTTT. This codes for CASSARRGYNSPLHF.

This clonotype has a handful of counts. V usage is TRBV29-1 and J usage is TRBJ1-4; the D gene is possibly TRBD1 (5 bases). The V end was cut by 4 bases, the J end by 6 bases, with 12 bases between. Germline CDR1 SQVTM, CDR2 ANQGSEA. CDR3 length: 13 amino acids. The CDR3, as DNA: TGCAGCGTTGCGGGGAGGGGATATGAAAAACTGTTTTTT. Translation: CSVAGRGYEKLFF. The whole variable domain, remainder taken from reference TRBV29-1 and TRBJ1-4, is SAVISQKPSRDICQRGTSLTIQCQVDSQVTMMFWYRQQPGQSLTLIATANQGSEATYESGFVIDKFPISRPNLTFSTLTVSNMSPEDSSIYLCSVAGRGYEKLFFGSGTQLSVL.

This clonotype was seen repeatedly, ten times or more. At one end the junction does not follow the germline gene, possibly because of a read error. The CDR3 DNA follows: TGTGCTAGCAGCTCCCAAACTAGCGGGAGTGGCGGGGAGCTGTTTTTT. It codes for CASSSQTSGSGGELFF. The chain recombines TRBV7-7 with TRBJ2-2, with 11 bases aligning to TRBD2. Germline V gene lookup returns CDR1 SSHAT and CDR2 FNYEAQ (reference sequence). CDR3 length: 16 amino acids. Full variable domain (missing parts from reference TRBV7-7 and TRBJ2-2): GAGVSQSPRYKVTKRGQDVTLRCDPISSHATLYWYQQALGQGPEFLTYFNYEAQPDKSGLPSDRFSAERPEGSISTLTIQRTEQRDSAMYRCASSSQTSGSGGELFFGEGSRLTVL.

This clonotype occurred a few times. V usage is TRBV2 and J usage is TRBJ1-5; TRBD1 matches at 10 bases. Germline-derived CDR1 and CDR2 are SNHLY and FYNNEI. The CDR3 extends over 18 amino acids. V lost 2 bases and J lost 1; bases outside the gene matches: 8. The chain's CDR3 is CASSESGTGVTSNQPQHF. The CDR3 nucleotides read TGTGCCAGCAGTGAATCCGGGACAGGGGTCACAAGCAATCAGCCCCAGCATTTT.